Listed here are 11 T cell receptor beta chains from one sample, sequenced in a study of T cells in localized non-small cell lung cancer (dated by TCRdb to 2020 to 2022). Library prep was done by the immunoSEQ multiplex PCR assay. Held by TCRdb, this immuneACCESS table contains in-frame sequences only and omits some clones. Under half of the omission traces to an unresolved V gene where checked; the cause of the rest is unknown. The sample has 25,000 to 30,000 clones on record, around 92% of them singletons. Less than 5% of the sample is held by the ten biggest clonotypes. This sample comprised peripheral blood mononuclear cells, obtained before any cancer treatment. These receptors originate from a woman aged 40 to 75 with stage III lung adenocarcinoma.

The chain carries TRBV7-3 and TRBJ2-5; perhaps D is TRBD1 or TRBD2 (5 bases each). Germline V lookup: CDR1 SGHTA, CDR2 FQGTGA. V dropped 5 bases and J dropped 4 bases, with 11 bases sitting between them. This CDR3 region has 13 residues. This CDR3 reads CASSPTGTETQYF. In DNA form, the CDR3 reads TGTGCCAGCAGCCCCACCGGGACAGAGACCCAGTACTTC.

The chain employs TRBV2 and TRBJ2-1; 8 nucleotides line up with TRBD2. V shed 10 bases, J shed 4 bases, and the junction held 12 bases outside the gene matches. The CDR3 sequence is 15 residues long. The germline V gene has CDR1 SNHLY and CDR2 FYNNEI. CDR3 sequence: CATTSTSGPYNEQFF. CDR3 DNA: TGTGCCACCACTTCTACTAGCGGCCCATACAATGAGCAGTTCTTC.

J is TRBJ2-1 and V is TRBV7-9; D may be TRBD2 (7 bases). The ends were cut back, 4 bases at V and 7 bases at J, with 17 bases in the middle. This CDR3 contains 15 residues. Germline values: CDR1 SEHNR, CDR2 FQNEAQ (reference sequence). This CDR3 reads CASSSYGGLGNEQFF. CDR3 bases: TGTGCCAGCAGCTCGTACGGGGGGCTAGGGAATGAGCAGTTCTTC.

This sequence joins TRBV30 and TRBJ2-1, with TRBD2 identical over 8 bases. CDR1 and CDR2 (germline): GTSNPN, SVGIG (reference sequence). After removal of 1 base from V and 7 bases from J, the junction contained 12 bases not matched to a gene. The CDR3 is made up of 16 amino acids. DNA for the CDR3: TGTGCCTGGAGTGATTTAGGGCTAGCGGGTCGAAATGAGCAGTTCTTC. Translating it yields CAWSDLGLAGRNEQFF.

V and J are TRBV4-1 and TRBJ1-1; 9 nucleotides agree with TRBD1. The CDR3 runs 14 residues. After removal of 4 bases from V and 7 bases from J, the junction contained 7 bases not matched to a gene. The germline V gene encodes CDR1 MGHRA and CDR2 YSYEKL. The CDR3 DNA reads TGCGCCAGCAGCCCCGGACAGGGGACAATTGAAGCTTTCTTT. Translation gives CASSPGQGTIEAFF.

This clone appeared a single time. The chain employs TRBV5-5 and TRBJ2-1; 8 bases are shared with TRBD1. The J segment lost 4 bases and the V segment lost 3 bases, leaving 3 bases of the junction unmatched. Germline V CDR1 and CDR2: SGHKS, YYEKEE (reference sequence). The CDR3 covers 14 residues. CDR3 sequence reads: CASSSGQGYNEQFF. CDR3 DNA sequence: TGTGCCAGCAGCTCCGGACAGGGTTACAATGAGCAGTTCTTC.

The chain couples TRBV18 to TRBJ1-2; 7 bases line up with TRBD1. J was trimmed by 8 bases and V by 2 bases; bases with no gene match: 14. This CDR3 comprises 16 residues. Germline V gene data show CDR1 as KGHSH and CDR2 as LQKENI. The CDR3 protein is CASSPLSGTATWGYTF. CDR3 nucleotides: TGTGCCAGCTCACCATTATCCGGGACAGCGACCTGGGGCTACACCTTC.

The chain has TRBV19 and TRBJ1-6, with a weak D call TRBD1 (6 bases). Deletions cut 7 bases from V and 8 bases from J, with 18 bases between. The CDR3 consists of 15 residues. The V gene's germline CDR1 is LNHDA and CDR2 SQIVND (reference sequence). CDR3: CASTRGGGEDSPLHF. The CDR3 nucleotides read TGTGCCAGTACCCGAGGTGGGGGCGAGGATTCACCCCTCCACTTT.

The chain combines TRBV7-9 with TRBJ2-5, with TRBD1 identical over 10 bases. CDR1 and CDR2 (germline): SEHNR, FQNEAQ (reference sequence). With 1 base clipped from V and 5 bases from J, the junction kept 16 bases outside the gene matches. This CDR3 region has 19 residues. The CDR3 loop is CASSLGKASGTGAWETQYF. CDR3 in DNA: TGTGCCAGCAGCTTAGGAAAGGCCTCTGGGACAGGGGCGTGGGAGACCCAGTACTTC. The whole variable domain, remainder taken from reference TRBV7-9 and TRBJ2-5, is DTGVSQNPRHKITKRGQNVTFRCDPISEHNRLYWYRQTLGQGPEFLTYFQNEAQLEKSRLLSDRFSAERPKGSFSTLEIQRTEQGDSAMYLCASSLGKASGTGAWETQYFGPGTRLLVL.

DNA for the CDR3: TGTGCCAGCAGTGGGGGACTAGCCTTGGGGAACAATGAGCAGTTCTTC. Its translation is CASSGGLALGNNEQFF. The chain is built from TRBV2 and TRBJ2-1; TRBD2 matches 9 bases. Germline CDR1 reads SNHLY; CDR2 reads FYNNEI. The CDR3 is 16 amino acids. J was trimmed by 5 bases and V by 4 bases; bases with no gene match: 9.

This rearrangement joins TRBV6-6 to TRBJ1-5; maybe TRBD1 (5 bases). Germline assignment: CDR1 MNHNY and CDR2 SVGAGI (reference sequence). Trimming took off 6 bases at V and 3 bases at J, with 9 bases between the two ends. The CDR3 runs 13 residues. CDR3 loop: CASRRTTNQPQHF. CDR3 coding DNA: TGTGCCAGCAGAAGGACAACCAATCAGCCCCAGCATTTT.